This is a list of T cell receptor beta chains from one sample in a study of blood T cell repertoires in COVID-19. Measured with immunoSEQ multiplex PCR; TCRdb has only the in-frame clones, and not every one. The repertoire holds around 250,000 clones, around 87% seen once, with approximately 7% in the top ten. Sequences were obtained from peripheral blood. The receptors stem from a woman between 65 and 79 years old with active or convalescent COVID-19. Each CDR3 is given with its conserved first and last residue. The order of the fields is CDR3 protein, CDR3 DNA, J gene, CDR3 length, V gene, D gene. A D gene is named only where the DNA matches it firmly.

CASSYGNYRGNQPQHF,TGTGCCAGCAGTTACGGAAATTACAGGGGAAATCAGCCCCAGCATTTT,TRBJ1-5,16,TRBV6-2/TRBV6-3,TRBD1
CASSGQRLYGYTF,TGTGCCAGCAGCGGACAAAGACTCTATGGCTACACCTTC,TRBJ1-2,13,TRBV7-8,-
CASSETQRNQPQHF,TGCGCCAGCAGTGAGACTCAGCGGAATCAGCCCCAGCATTTT,TRBJ1-5,14,TRBV10-2,-
CASSLISNQPQHF,TGTGCCAGCTCACTTATTAGCAATCAGCCCCAGCATTTT,TRBJ1-5,13,TRBV18,-
CASNERQGVNGGYTF,TGTGCCAGCAATGAACGACAGGGGGTAAATGGTGGCTACACCTTC,TRBJ1-2,15,TRBV2,TRBD1
CASRSTGVTTEAFF,TGTGCCAGCAGATCCACAGGGGTTACTACTGAAGCTTTCTTT,TRBJ1-1,14,TRBV6-5,TRBD1
CASSQVPIPGANYGYTF,TGCGCCAGCAGCCAAGTTCCGATTCCCGGAGCTAACTATGGCTACACCTTC,TRBJ1-2,17,TRBV4-1,-
CASSQGAGRTNEKLFF,TGCGCCAGCAGCCAAGGGGCTGGCAGAACTAATGAAAAACTGTTTTTT,TRBJ1-4,16,TRBV4-1,-
CAISEGEVGGDQPQHF,TGTGCCATCAGTGAGGGAGAAGTAGGGGGCGATCAGCCCCAGCATTTT,TRBJ1-5,16,TRBV10-3,TRBD1
CASRRQQTYEQYF,TGTGCCAGCCGCAGACAGCAGACCTACGAGCAGTACTTC,TRBJ2-7,13,TRBV6-5,-
CASSQETSQGSNF,TGCGCCAGCAGCCAAGAAACTTCTCAGGGGTCGAACTTC,TRBJ1-2,13,TRBV4-1,-
CASSFTSGGTDTQYF,TGTGCCAGCAGCTTTACTAGCGGGGGGACAGATACGCAGTATTTT,TRBJ2-3,15,TRBV7-2,TRBD2
CASGRWDRGNEKLFF,TGTGCCAGCGGGCGGTGGGACAGGGGGAATGAAAAACTGTTTTTT,TRBJ1-4,15,TRBV6-5,TRBD1
CASSLDFQETQYF,TGTGCCAGCAGCCTGGACTTCCAAGAGACCCAGTACTTC,TRBJ2-5,13,TRBV6-2/TRBV6-3,-
CAIRQGNSYNEQFF,TGTGCCATTCGACAGGGGAATAGTTACAATGAGCAGTTCTTC,TRBJ2-1,14,TRBV2,TRBD1